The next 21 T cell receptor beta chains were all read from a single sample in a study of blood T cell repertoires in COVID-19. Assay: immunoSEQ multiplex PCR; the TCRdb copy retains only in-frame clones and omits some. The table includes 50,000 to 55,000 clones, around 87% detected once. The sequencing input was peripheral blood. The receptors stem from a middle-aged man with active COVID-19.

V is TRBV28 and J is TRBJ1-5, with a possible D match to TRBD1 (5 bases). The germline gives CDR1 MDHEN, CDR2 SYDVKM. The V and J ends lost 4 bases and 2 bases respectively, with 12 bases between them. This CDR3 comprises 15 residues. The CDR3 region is CASSWVGRGNQPQHF. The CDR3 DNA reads TGTGCCAGCAGTTGGGTGGGGCGAGGCAATCAGCCCCAGCATTTT.

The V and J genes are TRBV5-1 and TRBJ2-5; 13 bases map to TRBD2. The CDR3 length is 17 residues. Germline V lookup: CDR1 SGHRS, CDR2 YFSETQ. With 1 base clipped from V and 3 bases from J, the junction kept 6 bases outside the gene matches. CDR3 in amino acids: CASSLPTSGGAEETQYF. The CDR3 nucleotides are TGCGCCAGCAGCTTGCCTACTAGCGGGGGGGCAGAAGAGACCCAGTACTTC. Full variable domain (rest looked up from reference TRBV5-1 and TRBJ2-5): KAGVTQTPRYLIKTRGQQVTLSCSPISGHRSVSWYQQTPGQGLQFLFEYFSETQRNKGNFPGRFSGRQFSNSRSEMNVSTLELGDSALYLCASSLPTSGGAEETQYFGPGTRLLVL.

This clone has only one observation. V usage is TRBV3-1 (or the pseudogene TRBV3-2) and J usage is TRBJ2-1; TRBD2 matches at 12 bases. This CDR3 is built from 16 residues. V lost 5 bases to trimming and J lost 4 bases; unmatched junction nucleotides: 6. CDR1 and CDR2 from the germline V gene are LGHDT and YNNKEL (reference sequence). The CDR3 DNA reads TGTGCCAGCAGCTTCCTAGCGGGGGGGCTATACAATGAGCAGTTCTTC. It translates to CASSFLAGGLYNEQFF.

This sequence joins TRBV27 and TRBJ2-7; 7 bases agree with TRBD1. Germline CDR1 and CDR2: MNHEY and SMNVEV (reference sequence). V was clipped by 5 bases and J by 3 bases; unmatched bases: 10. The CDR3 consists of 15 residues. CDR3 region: CASSPLTGLLYEQYF. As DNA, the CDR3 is TGTGCCAGCAGTCCCCTGACAGGGCTTCTCTACGAGCAGTACTTC.

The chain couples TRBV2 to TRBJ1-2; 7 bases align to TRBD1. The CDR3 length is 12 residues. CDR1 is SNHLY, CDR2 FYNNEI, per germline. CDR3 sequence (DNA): TGTCACAGTCCGCAGGGGGGACGTGGCTACACCTTC. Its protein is CHSPQGGRGYTF.

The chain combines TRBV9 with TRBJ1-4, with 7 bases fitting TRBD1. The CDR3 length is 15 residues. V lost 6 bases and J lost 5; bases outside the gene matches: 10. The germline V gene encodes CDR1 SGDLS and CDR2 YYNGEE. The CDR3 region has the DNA TGTGCCAGCACCCAATCCGGGACAGAAAATGAAAAACTGTTTTTT. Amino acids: CASTQSGTENEKLFF.

CDR3 nucleotide sequence: TGTGCCAGCAGCGGTGAATTACAGGGGACGCAGTATTTT. Encoded protein: CASSGELQGTQYF. The genes are TRBV9 and TRBJ2-3; 7 bases are shared with TRBD1. Germline loops: CDR1 SGDLS, CDR2 YYNGEE. Losses at the gene ends were 3 bases for V and 9 bases for J; bases not matched to a gene: 7. The CDR3 covers 13 residues.

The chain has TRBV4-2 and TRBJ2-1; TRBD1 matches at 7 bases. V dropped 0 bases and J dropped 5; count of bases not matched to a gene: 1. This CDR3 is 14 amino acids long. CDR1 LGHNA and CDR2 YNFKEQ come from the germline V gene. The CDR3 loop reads CASSQEGTDNEQFF. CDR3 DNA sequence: TGTGCCAGCAGCCAAGAAGGGACAGACAATGAGCAGTTCTTC.

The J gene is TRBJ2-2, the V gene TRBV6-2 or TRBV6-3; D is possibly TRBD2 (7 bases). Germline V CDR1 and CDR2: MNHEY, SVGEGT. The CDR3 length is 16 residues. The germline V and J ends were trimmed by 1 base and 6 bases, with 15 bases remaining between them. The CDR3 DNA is TGTGCCAGCAGTTACTTCCGGGGGGCTTTGGCCGGGGAGCTGTTTTTT. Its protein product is CASSYFRGALAGELFF.

CDR3 sequence: CSVEQNTEAFF. For the CDR3, the DNA is TGCAGCGTTGAACAGAACACTGAAGCTTTCTTT. V and J are TRBV29-1 and TRBJ1-1; D gene ambiguous. This CDR3 is built from 11 residues. In germline, CDR1 is SQVTM, CDR2 ANQGSEA. Trimming cost V 2 bases and J 1 base, with 2 bases left between them.

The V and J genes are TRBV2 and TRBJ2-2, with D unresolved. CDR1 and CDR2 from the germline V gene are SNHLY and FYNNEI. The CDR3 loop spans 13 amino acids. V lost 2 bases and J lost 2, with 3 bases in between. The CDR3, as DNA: TGTGCCAGCAGTGAATCTAACACCGGGGAGCTGTTTTTT. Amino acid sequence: CASSESNTGELFF.

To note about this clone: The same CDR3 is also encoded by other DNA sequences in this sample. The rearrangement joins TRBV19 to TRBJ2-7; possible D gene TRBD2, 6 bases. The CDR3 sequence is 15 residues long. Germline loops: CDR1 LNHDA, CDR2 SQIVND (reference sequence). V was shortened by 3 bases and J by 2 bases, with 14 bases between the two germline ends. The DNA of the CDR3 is TGTGCCAGTAGTATGGGGTTGGGACTCCCCTACGAGCAGTACTTC. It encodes CASSMGLGLPYEQYF.

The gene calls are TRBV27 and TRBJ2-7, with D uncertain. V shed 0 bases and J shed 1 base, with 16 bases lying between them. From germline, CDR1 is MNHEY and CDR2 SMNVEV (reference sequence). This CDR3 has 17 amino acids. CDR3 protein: CASSLSSTVPLSYEQYF. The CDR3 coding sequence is TGTGCCAGCAGTTTATCCTCGACTGTTCCTCTATCCTACGAGCAGTACTTC.

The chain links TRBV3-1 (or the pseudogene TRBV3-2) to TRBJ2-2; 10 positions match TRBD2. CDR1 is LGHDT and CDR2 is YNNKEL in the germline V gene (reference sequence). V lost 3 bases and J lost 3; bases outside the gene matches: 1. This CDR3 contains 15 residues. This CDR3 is CASSHLAGDTGELFF. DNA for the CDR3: TGTGCCAGCAGCCATCTAGCGGGAGACACCGGGGAGCTGTTTTTT.

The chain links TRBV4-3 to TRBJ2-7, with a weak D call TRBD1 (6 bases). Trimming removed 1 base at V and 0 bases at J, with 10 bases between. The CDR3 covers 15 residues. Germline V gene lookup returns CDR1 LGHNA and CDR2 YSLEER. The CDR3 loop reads CASSQAYRASYEQYF. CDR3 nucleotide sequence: TGCGCCAGCAGCCAAGCGTACAGGGCCTCCTACGAGCAGTACTTC.

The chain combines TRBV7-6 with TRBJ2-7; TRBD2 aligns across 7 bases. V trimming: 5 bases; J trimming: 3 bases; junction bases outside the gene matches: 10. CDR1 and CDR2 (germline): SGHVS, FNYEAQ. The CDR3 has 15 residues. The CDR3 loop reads CASSPLSSGYYEQYF. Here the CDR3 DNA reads TGTGCCAGCAGCCCCCTGTCTAGCGGCTACTACGAGCAGTACTTC.

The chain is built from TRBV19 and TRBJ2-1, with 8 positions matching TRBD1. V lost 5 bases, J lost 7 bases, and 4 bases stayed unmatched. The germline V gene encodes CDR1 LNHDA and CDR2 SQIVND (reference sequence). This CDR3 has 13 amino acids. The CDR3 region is CASSLDRANEQFF. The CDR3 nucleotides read TGTGCCAGTAGTCTGGACAGGGCAAATGAGCAGTTCTTC.

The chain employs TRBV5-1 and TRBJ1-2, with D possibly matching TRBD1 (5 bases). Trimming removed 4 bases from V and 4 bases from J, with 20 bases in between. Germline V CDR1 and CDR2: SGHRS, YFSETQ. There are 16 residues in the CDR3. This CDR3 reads CASSQTSEGSGYGYTF. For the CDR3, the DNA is TGCGCCAGCAGCCAGACCTCGGAGGGGTCGGGCTATGGCTACACCTTC.

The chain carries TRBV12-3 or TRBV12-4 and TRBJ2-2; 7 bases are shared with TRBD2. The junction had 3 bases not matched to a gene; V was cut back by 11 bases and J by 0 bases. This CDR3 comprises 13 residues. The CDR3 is CAGGGTNTGELFF. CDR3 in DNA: TGTGCCGGGGGGGGAACGAACACCGGGGAGCTGTTTTTT.

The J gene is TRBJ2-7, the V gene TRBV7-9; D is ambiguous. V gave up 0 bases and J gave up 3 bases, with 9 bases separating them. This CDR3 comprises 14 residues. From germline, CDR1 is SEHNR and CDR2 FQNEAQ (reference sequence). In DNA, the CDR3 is TGTGCCAGCAGCTTAGCAGACTTATTCTACGAGCAGTACTTC. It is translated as CASSLADLFYEQYF.

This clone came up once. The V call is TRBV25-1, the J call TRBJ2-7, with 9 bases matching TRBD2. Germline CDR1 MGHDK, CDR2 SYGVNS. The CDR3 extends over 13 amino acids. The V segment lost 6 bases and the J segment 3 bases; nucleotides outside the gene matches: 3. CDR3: CASRAAGGYEQYF. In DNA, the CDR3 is TGTGCCAGCAGAGCAGCGGGAGGCTACGAGCAGTACTTC.